This TCR beta chain originates from a study of shared clonotypes between healthy human individuals. General study findings and limits: Sampling covered nothing but blood. Tissue TCR repertoires likely differ from those found in blood.

Methods used by the authors: With immunoSEQ giving junction-only sequences and no quality scores, filtering differed. Clones were read by immunoSEQ multiplex PCR, and TCRdb kept only the in-frame ones, dropping some. The DNA was the basis for D and trimming; V, J and clone size are from that table. The sample lists fewer than 600,000 clones, around 77% seen once, with around 11% in the top ten. This clone has ten or more counts. Antigen specificity is unknown. Other nucleotide sequences in the sample specify the same CDR3. Looked up from germline, CDR1 is GTSNPN and CDR2 is SVGIG (reference sequence). The CDR3 has 19 amino acids. V was trimmed by 0 bases and J by 5 bases, leaving 28 bases between them.

The gene calls are TRBV30 and TRBJ1-1; tentatively, D is TRBD1 (5 bases). Sequences were obtained from PBMCs. This sequence was found in a middle-aged woman in good health. Some clones in this sample may be carry-over from other donors' samples. The CDR3 loop is CAWSVAPRTNGWGRTEAFF. The CDR3 DNA reads as TGTGCCTGGAGTGTGGCCCCACGGACAAATGGATGGGGACGGACTGAAGCTTTCTTT. Using reference TRBV30 and TRBJ1-1 for the parts outside the CDR3, the full variable domain is SQTIHQWPATLVQPVGSPLSLECTVEGTSNPNLYWYRQAAGRGLQLLFYSVGIGQISSEVPQNLSASRPQDRQFILSSKKLLLSDSGFYLCAWSVAPRTNGWGRTEAFFGQGTRLTVV.